This is a list of T cell receptor beta chains from one sample in a study of radiotherapy plus CTLA-4 blockade in lung cancer. The data were produced by immunoSEQ multiplex PCR, yet TCRdb's version contains in-frame clones alone and is incomplete. The sample lists 70,000 to 85,000 clones; over 65% were seen once. The source material was peripheral blood, sampled from a patient treated with radiotherapy plus ipilimumab. Receptors originate from a human donor with non-small cell lung cancer whose response to radiotherapy plus ipilimumab could not be evaluated. CDR3s include the opening cysteine and the closing phenylalanine or tryptophan. Each record gives: J gene, clone size, D gene, V gene, CDR3 protein, CDR3 DNA. The D gene is left open where the match is weak. Only part of the rows carry a size: once, few, many, or a class if the clone is expanded.

TRBJ2-1 | - | - | TRBV2 | CASRVTRFSYNEQFF | TGTGCCAGCAGAGTGACTAGATTCTCATACAATGAGCAGTTCTTC
TRBJ1-1 | - | - | TRBV19 | CASSQTGITEAFF | TGTGCCAGTAGCCAAACAGGGATCACTGAAGCTTTCTTT
TRBJ2-7 | once | - | TRBV2 | CASSPFTYEQYF | TGTGCCAGCAGTCCCTTTACCTACGAGCAGTACTTC
TRBJ2-3 | - | - | TRBV6-4 | CASSEGASLGGDTQYF | TGTGCCAGCAGTGAAGGTGCCAGTCTGGGGGGAGATACGCAGTATTTT
TRBJ2-3 | - | TRBD2 | TRBV18 | CASSPIPGLAGGKNTDTQYF | TGTGCCAGCTCACCAATACCGGGACTAGCGGGGGGGAAAAACACAGATACGCAGTATTTT
TRBJ2-3 | - | TRBD1 | TRBV6-1 | CASRIDRATDTQYF | TGTGCCAGCAGAATTGACAGGGCTACAGATACGCAGTATTTT
TRBJ2-7 | - | TRBD2 | TRBV7-8 | CASSPSSGYYEQYF | TGTGCCAGCAGCCCCTCTAGCGGTTACTACGAGCAGTACTTC
TRBJ1-2 | - | - | TRBV6-5 | CASSEQGYGYGYTF | TGTGCCAGCAGTGAACAGGGTTATGGGTATGGCTACACCTTC
TRBJ2-1 | - | TRBD2 | TRBV7-9 | CASTMKPSGTLPYNEQFF | TGTGCCAGCACCATGAAACCTAGCGGGACCCTACCCTACAATGAGCAGTTCTTC
TRBJ2-1 | - | - | TRBV25-1 | CASSSGGLNEQFF | TGTGCCAGCAGTTCCGGAGGACTTAATGAGCAGTTCTTC
TRBJ1-1 | few | TRBD1 | TRBV19 | CASSKMTGGFLNTEAFF | TGTGCCAGTAGTAAGATGACAGGGGGGTTCCTGAACACTGAAGCTTTCTTT
TRBJ1-3 | - | - | TRBV6-5 | CASSYAARGDGNTIYF | TGTGCCAGCAGTTACGCGGCCAGGGGTGACGGAAACACCATATATTTT
TRBJ2-1 | - | TRBD2 | TRBV10-2 | CASTGLAVHNEQFF | TGCGCCAGCACGGGACTAGCGGTACACAATGAGCAGTTCTTC
TRBJ2-7 | once | TRBD2 | TRBV28 | CASSLSGGGLVEQYF | TGTGCCAGCAGTTTATCGGGGGGGGGCCTGGTCGAGCAGTACTTC
TRBJ1-4 | - | TRBD1 | TRBV7-9 | CASRAGTGSEKLFF | TGTGCCAGCAGAGCCGGGACAGGCTCTGAAAAACTGTTTTTT
TRBJ1-3 | - | - | TRBV28 | CASSRAGGLSGNTIYF | TGTGCCAGCAGCCGTGCTGGGGGACTCTCTGGAAACACCATATATTTT
TRBJ1-6 | - | TRBD1 | TRBV11-2 | CASSSTGNHSPLHF | TGTGCCAGCAGCTCGACAGGGAACCATTCACCCCTCCACTTT
TRBJ2-7 | - | - | TRBV2 | CASCLLRTTYEQYF | TGTGCCAGCTGCTTGCTACGGACTACCTACGAGCAGTACTTC
TRBJ2-7 | - | - | TRBV5-5 | CASSQYPGEQYEQYF | TGTGCCAGCAGCCAATATCCAGGGGAGCAGTACGAGCAGTACTTC
TRBJ1-5 | - | - | TRBV6-1 | CASSDGARGNQPQHF | TGTGCCAGCAGTGATGGCGCCAGGGGCAATCAGCCCCAGCATTTT
TRBJ2-5 | once | - | TRBV19 | CASSRTQQDGAQETQYF | TGTGCCAGTAGTCGAACACAACAAGATGGGGCCCAAGAGACCCAGTACTTC
TRBJ2-5 | - | TRBD2 | TRBV4-3 | CASSRYYSGGEQETQYF | TGCGCCAGCAGCCGATATTATAGCGGGGGGGAACAAGAGACCCAGTACTTC
TRBJ2-7 | - | TRBD1 | TRBV10-2 | CASSDGTDPGYEQYF | TGCGCCAGCAGCGACGGGACAGACCCCGGCTACGAGCAGTACTTC
TRBJ2-7 | - | - | TRBV28 | CASRDSYEQYF | TGTGCCAGCAGGGACAGCTACGAGCAGTACTTC
TRBJ2-2 | - | - | TRBV18 | CASSPSLALNTGELFF | TGTGCCAGCTCACCATCGCTAGCGCTGAACACCGGGGAGCTGTTTTTT
TRBJ1-3 | - | - | TRBV4-1 | CASSQVQGPPGNTIYF | TGCGCCAGCAGCCAAGTCCAGGGTCCACCTGGAAACACCATATATTTT
TRBJ2-7 | - | - | TRBV5-6 | CASSLAQGRYEQYF | TGTGCCAGCAGCTTGGCCCAGGGAAGATACGAGCAGTACTTC
TRBJ2-3 | - | TRBD1 | TRBV10-3 | CAISESDRGTDTQYF | TGTGCCATCAGTGAGTCGGACAGGGGCACAGATACGCAGTATTTT
TRBJ2-7 | - | - | TRBV27 | CASSLTGLVYEQYF | TGTGCCAGCAGCCTCACAGGGTTGGTATACGAGCAGTATTTC
TRBJ1-1 | - | - | TRBV4-3 | CASSQDTGGRRKAFF | TGCGCCAGCAGCCAAGATACGGGGGGGCGAAGGAAGGCTTTCTTT
TRBJ2-1 | - | TRBD1 | TRBV19 | CASRPDRDPYNEQFF | TGTGCCAGTAGACCTGACAGGGACCCCTACAATGAGCAGTTCTTC
TRBJ2-2 | - | - | TRBV11-3 | CASSLDQNTGELFF | TGTGCCAGCAGCTTAGACCAGAACACCGGGGAGCTGTTTTTT
TRBJ2-2 | - | TRBD1 | TRBV15 | CATSSPGQGEVGELFF | TGTGCCACCAGCAGCCCGGGACAGGGGGAGGTCGGGGAGCTGTTTTTT
TRBJ1-2 | - | TRBD1 | TRBV5-6 | CASSYRGHGYTF | TGTGCCAGCAGCTACAGGGGCCATGGCTACACCTTC
TRBJ2-3 | - | TRBD2 | TRBV10-3 | CATRLAGETDTQYF | TGTGCCACCCGACTAGCGGGAGAAACAGATACGCAGTATTTT
TRBJ1-1 | few | - | TRBV18 | CASSPTGNTEAFF | TGTGCCAGCTCGCCGACAGGGAACACTGAAGCTTTCTTT
TRBJ1-2 | once | - | TRBV30 | CAWSTGNNYGYTF | TGTGCCTGGAGTACAGGAAATAACTATGGCTACACCTTC
TRBJ2-7 | - | TRBD1 | TRBV6-6 | CASRDDRARPHYEQYF | TGTGCCAGCAGAGATGACAGGGCCCGACCCCACTACGAGCAGTACTTC
TRBJ2-3 | - | TRBD1 | TRBV7-8 | CASSMGQLLSTDAQYF | TGTGCCAGCAGCATGGGACAGCTCTTAAGCACAGATGCGCAGTATTTT
TRBJ2-5 | - | - | TRBV7-2 | CASSLGAGKQETQYF | TGTGCCAGCAGCTTAGGGGCGGGGAAACAAGAGACCCAGTACTTC
TRBJ2-1 | - | - | TRBV30 | CAWSVRVAASYNEQFF | TGTGCCTGGAGTGTACGCGTGGCGGCCTCCTACAATGAGCAGTTCTTC
TRBJ1-6 | many | - | TRBV4-1 | CASSQDKGEGTYNSPLHF | TGCGCCAGCAGCCAAGATAAGGGGGAAGGGACCTATAATTCACCCCTCCACTTT
TRBJ1-3 | - | - | TRBV6-1 | CASRRGVGNTIYF | TGTGCCAGCCGTCGGGGGGTTGGAAACACCATATATTTT
TRBJ1-5 | - | - | TRBV23-1 | CASSQGAGQPQHF | TGCGCCAGCAGTCAGGGGGCAGGGCAGCCCCAGCATTTT
TRBJ1-1 | - | - | TRBV5-1 | CASSLELQANTEAFF | TGCGCCAGCAGCTTGGAATTGCAGGCGAACACTGAAGCTTTCTTT
TRBJ1-2 | - | TRBD1 | TRBV5-1 | CASSFGQGGYGYTF | TGCGCCAGCAGCTTTGGACAGGGGGGCTATGGCTACACCTTC
TRBJ1-5 | - | - | TRBV7-8 | CASSLARFELSQPQHF | TGTGCCAGCAGCTTAGCGCGGTTCGAACTATCTCAGCCCCAGCATTTT
TRBJ2-2 | once | TRBD1 | TRBV7-7 | CASSPTGEELFF | TGTGCCAGCAGCCCGACAGGGGAGGAGCTGTTTTTT
TRBJ1-4 | few | - | TRBV9 | CASSVGHGGVPEKLFF | TGTGCCAGCAGCGTAGGCCATGGGGGGGTTCCCGAAAAACTGTTTTTT
TRBJ2-3 | - | - | TRBV7-2 | CASSRRDKAGTDTQYF | TGTGCCAGCAGCCGCCGGGACAAAGCTGGCACAGATACGCAGTATTTT
TRBJ2-7 | - | - | TRBV5-1 | CASSPDRTYEQYF | TGCGCCAGCAGCCCCGACAGGACCTACGAGCAGTACTTC
TRBJ2-1 | - | - | TRBV6-6 | CASRTNRDGWLQFF | TGTGCCAGCAGGACTAACAGGGACGGTTGGCTCCAGTTCTTC
TRBJ2-7 | - | TRBD2 | TRBV6-5 | CASSSGGEQYF | TGTGCCAGCAGTTCGGGGGGCGAGCAGTACTTC
TRBJ2-5 | - | - | TRBV5-4 | CASSLLGGLRETQYF | TGTGCCAGCAGCTTGCTGGGGGGGCTAAGGGAGACCCAGTACTTC